A selection of T cell receptor beta chains follows, all from one sample in a study of cytomegalovirus exposure and HLA in healthy donors. The method was immunoSEQ multiplex PCR; TCRdb's version includes in-frame clones alone and lacks a portion of them. Counted here are 100,000 to 150,000 clones, about three quarters occurring once; the ten biggest clones make up over 1%. Sequenced sample: PBMCs. These receptors were taken from a human donor in good health. The CDR3 runs from the conserved cysteine through the conserved F or W. Fields, in order: V gene, J gene, CDR3 protein.

TRBV4-1	TRBJ1-2	CASSQAPLAGQTNYGYTF
TRBV7-8	TRBJ2-3	CASSRGGDTQYF
TRBV10-3	TRBJ1-6	CAISELWTGGSDSPLHF
TRBV9	TRBJ2-3	CASSPRLAGSTDTQYF
TRBV5-6	TRBJ2-5	CASSSLELETQYF
TRBV19	TRBJ1-2	CASSMSGFGDRANYGYTF
TRBV25-1	TRBJ1-1	CASRRNTEAFF
TRBV5-6	TRBJ1-4	CASSLQGSPEKLFF
TRBV2	TRBJ1-5	CASSQQGVHQPQHF
TRBV6-1	TRBJ1-5	CASSVRGTGYNQPQHF
TRBV7-6	TRBJ2-7	CASSLVEGPYEQYF
TRBV15	TRBJ2-5	CATSRDRYQETQYF
TRBV7-8	TRBJ1-1	CASNLGGEGGAFF
TRBV5-6	TRBJ2-5	CASSPQAGYQETQYF
TRBV5-1	TRBJ1-1	CASSSTGVNTEAFF
TRBV10-2	TRBJ1-5	CASSEARTNQPQHF